Presented here are 11 T cell receptor beta chains from one specimen sequenced in a study of regulatory and conventional T cells in RAG deficiency. Repertoires were generated with immunoSEQ multiplex PCR, while TCRdb's copy carries only in-frame clones and drops some. The profile shows tens of thousands of clones, about 89% of them singletons. The sorted regulatory T cells were CD4+, CD25-high and CD127-low, with genomic DNA sequenced. Another study also made use of these data, one on regulatory T cells. That work states: Amplification used 52 TRBV primers and 13 TRBJ primers.

Material: Tregs sorted from blood. The receptors here all came from a human donor in good health.

V gene TRBV12-5 combines with J gene TRBJ1-1; no firm D call. The CDR3 sequence is 18 residues long. V lost 0 bases, J lost 0 bases, and 17 bases lay in between. The V gene's germline CDR1 is LGHNT and CDR2 FRNRAP. CDR3 residues: CASGLVLVHPPMNTEAFF. CDR3 bases: TGTGCTAGTGGTTTGGTACTTGTGCACCCACCTATGAACACTGAAGCTTTCTTT.

The J gene is TRBJ1-3, the V gene TRBV19, with a weak D call TRBD1 (5 bases). The CDR3 spans 14 residues. Trimming stripped 1 base from V and 1 base from J, with 5 bases between. Germline V gives CDR1 LNHDA, CDR2 SQIVND (reference sequence). CDR3 loop: CASSIAGSGNTIYF. The DNA of the CDR3 is TGTGCCAGTAGTATAGCAGGGTCTGGAAACACCATATATTTT.

V gene TRBV2 combines with J gene TRBJ2-2; 15 bases are shared with TRBD2. Germline lookup yields CDR1 SNHLY and CDR2 FYNNEI. The CDR3 has 19 amino acids. The trim removed 5 bases at V and 2 bases at J, leaving 9 bases unmatched. Written as DNA, the CDR3 is TGTGCCAGCAGTCCCGCTGGACTAGCGGGGGGGATCAACACCGGGGAGCTGTTTTTT. It specifies CASSPAGLAGGINTGELFF.

V usage is TRBV7-2 and J usage is TRBJ2-2; TRBD2 is a possible D gene (5 bases). CDR1 SGHTA and CDR2 FQGNSA come from the germline V gene. This CDR3 has 14 amino acids. V lost 1 base, J lost 4 bases, and 7 bases lay in between. Written as DNA, the CDR3 is TGTGCCAGCAGCTTAGTAGCGAGCACCGGGGAGCTGTTTTTT. Its protein is CASSLVASTGELFF. The whole variable domain, remainder taken from reference TRBV7-2 and TRBJ2-2, is GAGVSQSPSNKVTEKGKDVELRCDPISGHTALYWYRQSLGQGLEFLIYFQGNSAPDKSGLPSDRFSAERTGGSVSTLTIQRTQQEDSAVYLCASSLVASTGELFFGEGSRLTVL.

The chain links TRBV27 to TRBJ2-6; D gene unclear. Per the germline V gene, CDR1 is MNHEY and CDR2 is SMNVEV (reference sequence). The CDR3 consists of 17 residues. Trimming stripped 1 base from V and 4 bases from J, with 14 bases between. In DNA, the CDR3 is TGTGCCAGCAGTTTATTCGGTCGGTCGCACGGGGCCAACGTCCTGACTTTC. Translating it yields CASSLFGRSHGANVLTF.

V and J are TRBV9 and TRBJ2-6, with D perhaps assigned TRBD1 or TRBD2 (6 bases each). Trimming shortened V by 2 bases and J by 3 bases, and 21 bases separated the two germline ends. Germline CDR1 SGDLS, CDR2 YYNGEE. The CDR3 consists of 19 residues. CDR3 region: CASSVDTLFRGVGANVLTF. CDR3 coding DNA: TGTGCCAGCAGCGTGGACACGTTGTTTAGGGGGGTTGGGGCCAACGTCCTGACTTTC.

The V call is TRBV4-2, the J call TRBJ2-2; 8 nucleotides agree with TRBD2. The V gene's germline CDR1 is LGHNA and CDR2 YNFKEQ. V was pared by 5 bases and J by 1 base, with 3 bases of the junction left unmatched. The length of the CDR3 is 15 residues. The CDR3 sequence: CASSVSGGNTGELFF. In DNA form, the CDR3 reads TGTGCCAGCAGCGTCAGCGGGGGGAACACCGGGGAGCTGTTTTTT.

CDR3 nucleotide sequence: TGTGCCAGCAGTTTCGGGGGGGCCTCGAGGGACAAAAACATTCAGTACTTC. Translation gives CASSFGGASRDKNIQYF. The chain is built from TRBV28 and TRBJ2-4; 8 bases map to TRBD2. V lost 3 bases, J lost 3 bases, and 10 bases stayed unmatched. CDR1 is MDHEN, CDR2 SYDVKM, per germline. CDR3 length: 17 residues. Full variable domain (rest looked up from reference TRBV28 and TRBJ2-4): DVKVTQSSRYLVKRTGEKVFLECVQDMDHENMFWYRQDPGLGLRLIYFSYDVKMKEKGDIPEGYSVSREKKERFSLILESASTNQTSMYLCASSFGGASRDKNIQYFGAGTRLSVL.

V is TRBV29-1 and J is TRBJ2-5, with D tentatively TRBD2 (6 bases). This CDR3 spans 12 amino acids. Between the trimmed V and J ends, which lost 6 bases and 2 bases, there was a span of 10 bases. Germline V lookup: CDR1 SQVTM, CDR2 ANQGSEA. CDR3 nucleotide sequence: TGCAGCGTCCCGGGGAGGCAAGAGACCCAGTACTTC. Translating gives CSVPGRQETQYF.

This rearrangement joins TRBV7-9 to TRBJ1-2; D not resolved. V gave up 2 bases and J gave up 1 base, with 8 bases separating them. This CDR3 contains 14 residues. Looked up from germline, CDR1 is SEHNR and CDR2 is FQNEAQ (reference sequence). CDR3: CASSLTRGNYGYTF. The CDR3 DNA reads as TGTGCCAGCAGCTTAACACGGGGTAACTATGGCTACACCTTC. The variable domain in full, with the rest retrieved from reference TRBV7-9 and TRBJ1-2, is DTGVSQNPRHKITKRGQNVTFRCDPISEHNRLYWYRQTLGQGPEFLTYFQNEAQLEKSRLLSDRFSAERPKGSFSTLEIQRTEQGDSAMYLCASSLTRGNYGYTFGSGTRLTVV.

The chain has TRBV29-1 and TRBJ1-2; D is undetermined. With 3 bases removed from V and 6 bases from J, the gap between germline ends came to 8 bases. CDR3 size: 11 residues. Germline values: CDR1 SQVTM, CDR2 ANQGSEA. The CDR3 spells CSVDGWDGYTF. CDR3 coding DNA: TGCAGCGTTGACGGGTGGGATGGCTACACCTTC.